These 28 T cell receptor beta chains originate from one sample sequenced in a study of identical twins (dated by TCRdb to 2015 to 2016). Library creation used 5' RACE. The sample was run on an Illumina HiSeq 2000. TCRdb reran the public reads through fastp at Q25 and MiXCR, keeping productive beta chains. Merged by CDR3 protein, the rows form single entries marked with the most common genes and DNA. This sample is represented by 400,000 to 500,000 distinct CDR3 sequences; approximately 14% of them were singletons. The ten biggest clones cover approximately 0.98% of the sample. Another study also made use of these data, one on yellow fever vaccine responses in identical twins.

The sequencing input was CD4+ T cells sorted from blood. All receptors come from a woman aged 18-29 years in good health.

Many counts were recorded for this clonotype. The rearrangement links TRBV19 to TRBJ2-3; 10 bases match TRBD1. The CDR3 is 16 residues long. The germline V gene encodes CDR1 LNHDA and CDR2 SQIVND (reference sequence). Germline trimming cut 4 bases from V and 0 bases from J; bases unmatched to any gene: 4. The chain's CDR3 is CASSRKTGGSTDTQYF. The CDR3 nucleotides are TGTGCCAGTAGTAGAAAGACAGGGGGCAGCACAGATACGCAGTATTTT.

This clonotype appeared many times. The genes are TRBV6-1 and TRBJ2-2; possibly TRBD1 for D (6 bases). This CDR3 is built from 15 residues. Trimming took off 5 bases at V and 2 bases at J, with 12 bases between the two ends. Germline assignment: CDR1 MNHNS and CDR2 SASEGT. Here the CDR3 DNA reads TGTGCCAGCAGTACCATACAGGGTAACACCGGGGAGCTGTTTTTT. Its translation is CASSTIQGNTGELFF.

This clonotype was counted only a few times. V and J are TRBV2 and TRBJ2-1; TRBD2 is a possible D gene (6 bases). This CDR3 contains 14 residues. The germline V gene encodes CDR1 SNHLY and CDR2 FYNNEI. Trimming pared 9 bases from V and 9 bases from J, leaving 21 bases between. The CDR3 region has the DNA TGTGCCAGTAAGAGCGGGTCCGCCGCGAGTGAGCAGTTCTTC. This codes for CASKSGSAASEQFF.

This clonotype was seen a handful of times. The chain joins TRBV2 to TRBJ2-7; 7 positions agree with TRBD1. V trimming: 7 bases; J trimming: 6 bases; junction bases outside the gene matches: 12. The CDR3 loop spans 14 amino acids. Per the germline V gene, CDR1 is SNHLY and CDR2 is FYNNEI. The CDR3 is CASKRRQGFGEQYF. The CDR3 nucleotides read TGTGCCAGCAAACGGAGACAGGGTTTTGGCGAGCAGTACTTC. Drawing the rest from reference TRBV2 and TRBJ2-7, the complete variable domain is EPEVTQTPSHQVTQMGQEVILRCVPISNHLYFYWYRQILGQKVEFLVSFYNNEISEKSEIFDDQFSVERPDGSNFTLKIRSTKLEDSAMYFCASKRRQGFGEQYFGPGTRLTVT.

This clonotype appeared many times. This chain links TRBV5-1 with TRBJ2-3; 7 nucleotides align to TRBD2. With V trimmed by 6 bases and J by 4 bases, 8 bases remained unmatched. The CDR3 has 14 residues. In germline, CDR1 is SGHRS, CDR2 YFSETQ. The CDR3 here is CASNEGAGPDTQYF. The CDR3 DNA follows: TGCGCCAGCAACGAGGGAGCGGGGCCAGATACGCAGTATTTT.

This clonotype was recorded a few times. The chain joins TRBV20-1 to TRBJ1-5; 10 bases match TRBD1. With 3 bases clipped from V and 7 bases from J, the junction kept 12 bases outside the gene matches. Per germline, CDR1 DFQATT and CDR2 SNEGSKA (reference sequence). The CDR3 length is 16 residues. CDR3 nucleotide sequence: TGCAGTGCTAGGAATCCGGGACAGGGGCTGTGGCAGCCCCAGCATTTT. This encodes CSARNPGQGLWQPQHF.

The chain combines TRBV27 with TRBJ2-1, with 16 positions matching TRBD2. Trimming took 4 bases from V and 10 from J; bases not matched to a gene: 7. The CDR3 length is 16 residues. In germline, CDR1 is MNHEY, CDR2 SMNVEV (reference sequence). The CDR3 is CASSWGLAGGPGEQFF. For the CDR3, the DNA is TGTGCCAGCAGTTGGGGACTAGCGGGAGGGCCAGGGGAGCAGTTCTTC.

The V call is TRBV4-3, the J call TRBJ2-1, with TRBD1 identical over 9 bases. Trimming cost V 1 base and J 8 bases; bases outside gene matches: 9. The CDR3 covers 16 residues. Germline CDR1 reads LGHNA; CDR2 reads YSLEER. The CDR3 DNA follows: TGCGCCAGCAGCCAAGTCGTAGGGGGACAGGGCTATGAGCAGTTCTTC. It yields the protein CASSQVVGGQGYEQFF.

The genes are TRBV9 and TRBJ1-5; unclear D gene. Germline CDR1 and CDR2: SGDLS and YYNGEE. With 0 bases removed from V and 4 bases from J, the gap between germline ends came to 5 bases. The CDR3 is 13 residues long. CDR3 sequence: CASSVDANQPQHF. Here the CDR3 DNA reads TGTGCCAGCAGCGTAGATGCAAATCAGCCCCAGCATTTT. Combining the CDR3 with reference TRBV9 and TRBJ1-5 gives the whole variable domain DSGVTQTPKHLITATGQRVTLRCSPRSGDLSVYWYQQSLDQGLQFLIQYYNGEERAKGNILERFSAQQFPDLHSELNLSSLELGDSALYFCASSVDANQPQHFGDGTRLSIL.

The J gene is TRBJ2-6, the V gene TRBV24-1, with 8 bases fitting TRBD1. CDR3 length equals 17 residues. J was trimmed by 4 bases and V by 4 bases; bases with no gene match: 8. CDR1 is KGHDR and CDR2 is SFDVKD in the germline V gene. CDR3 in amino acids: CATSDTRQGNGANVLTF. The DNA for the CDR3 is TGTGCCACCAGTGACACCCGACAGGGGAACGGGGCCAACGTCCTGACTTTC.

This clonotype has more than one count but fewer than ten. The genes are TRBV25-1 and TRBJ2-7; D is perhaps TRBD1 (6 bases). The CDR3 contains 12 residues. V lost 2 bases, J lost 7 bases, and 9 bases lay in between. Germline V CDR1 and CDR2: MGHDK, SYGVNS. CDR3 sequence: CASSEGGREQYF. CDR3 bases: TGTGCCAGCAGTGAAGGGGGCCGGGAGCAGTACTTC.

CDR3 protein: CATSGNRGRTTEAFF. In nucleotides, the CDR3 is TGTGCCACCAGCGGTAACAGGGGGCGGACGACTGAAGCTTTCTTT. V and J are TRBV15 and TRBJ1-1; 9 bases map to TRBD1. Germline values: CDR1 LNHNV, CDR2 YYDKDF (reference sequence). There are 15 residues in the CDR3. The junction had 9 bases not matched to a gene; V was cut back by 5 bases and J by 5 bases. Looking up the rest from reference TRBV15 and TRBJ1-1 gives the full variable domain: DAMVIQNPRYQVTQFGKPVTLSCSQTLNHNVMYWYQQKSSQAPKLLFHYYDKDFNNEADTPDNFQSRRPNTSFCFLDIRSPGLGDTAMYLCATSGNRGRTTEAFFGQGTRLTVV.

The chain uses TRBV7-6 and TRBJ2-7; 9 bases are a match to TRBD1. The CDR3 is 17 amino acids. The J segment lost 4 bases and the V segment lost 0 bases, leaving 10 bases of the junction unmatched. CDR1 SGHVS and CDR2 FNYEAQ come from the germline V gene. The CDR3 spells CASSLAVFRTGVYEQYF. For the CDR3, the DNA is TGTGCCAGCAGCTTAGCGGTTTTCAGGACAGGGGTATACGAGCAGTACTTC.

The chain employs TRBV30 and TRBJ1-5; D is uncertain. From germline, CDR1 is GTSNPN and CDR2 SVGIG (reference sequence). V dropped 0 bases and J dropped 4 bases, with 7 bases sitting between them. This CDR3 spans 13 amino acids. CDR3 protein: CAWSVSGNQPQHF. CDR3 bases: TGTGCCTGGAGTGTGTCGGGGAATCAGCCCCAGCATTTT.

This chain uses TRBV6-5 with TRBJ2-5, with a possible D match to TRBD2 (7 bases). Germline V gives CDR1 MNHEY, CDR2 SVGAGI. The CDR3 is 17 residues long. V lost 3 bases to trimming and J lost 1 base, with 18 bases between them. Written as DNA, the CDR3 is TGTGCCAGCAGTTATAAGGGAGGGGGAGGGACCCAAGAGACCCAGTACTTC. This codes for CASSYKGGGGTQETQYF.

J is TRBJ2-6 and V is TRBV7-2; the D is unclear. The V end lost 1 base, the J end lost 0 bases, and 7 bases lay between the germline ends. This CDR3 region has 16 residues. Germline assignment: CDR1 SGHTA and CDR2 FQGNSA. DNA of the CDR3: TGTGCCAGCAGCTTAGAGTCCCTCTCTGGGGCCAACGTCCTGACTTTC. It codes for CASSLESLSGANVLTF.

The chain recombines TRBV27 with TRBJ2-1, with 11 bases lining up with TRBD1. Germline lookup yields CDR1 MNHEY and CDR2 SMNVEV (reference sequence). The CDR3 is made up of 14 amino acids. V shed 6 bases, J shed 8 bases, and the junction held 6 bases outside the gene matches. CDR3 DNA sequence: TGTGCCAGCAGGCGGACAGGGGGCGCCTATGAGCAGTTCTTC. Its translation: CASRRTGGAYEQFF.

This clonotype was found a few times. The V and J genes are TRBV20-1 and TRBJ2-3; 9 bases line up with TRBD2. Germline V lookup: CDR1 DFQATT, CDR2 SNEGSKA (reference sequence). This CDR3 has 15 amino acids. The V gene end was trimmed by 5 bases and the J gene end by 2 bases; junction bases not matched to a gene: 8. The CDR3 loop is CSAPVSGRNTDTQYF. CDR3 DNA sequence: TGCAGTGCTCCGGTCAGCGGGAGGAACACAGATACGCAGTATTTT.

This clonotype was counted only a few times. The rearrangement joins TRBV20-1 to TRBJ2-7, with D unclear. V was trimmed by 1 base and J by 6 bases, leaving 16 bases between them. The CDR3 is 14 residues long. The germline V gene encodes CDR1 DFQATT and CDR2 SNEGSKA (reference sequence). The CDR3 region is CSARVWQPGGEQYF. The CDR3 DNA follows: TGCAGTGCTAGAGTATGGCAGCCGGGCGGCGAGCAGTACTTC.

The rearrangement links TRBV5-1 to TRBJ2-1; the D gene could be TRBD1 or TRBD2 (5 bases each). V lost 2 bases and J 8 bases, leaving 14 bases between the germline ends. Germline V lookup: CDR1 SGHRS, CDR2 YFSETQ. This CDR3 has 14 amino acids. The CDR3 bases are TGCGCCAGCAGCTTCTTGTCTAGCAGGGATGAGCAGTTCTTC. Its protein product is CASSFLSSRDEQFF.

This clonotype was counted at least ten times. The J gene is TRBJ2-7, the V gene TRBV12-3 or TRBV12-4; 10 bases agree with TRBD1. Germline trimming cut 5 bases from V and 7 bases from J; bases unmatched to any gene: 8. This CDR3 comprises 14 residues. Here the CDR3 DNA reads TGTGCCAGCAGTCCCGGGACAGGGGCCTGGGAGCAGTACTTC. Residues: CASSPGTGAWEQYF.

This chain links TRBV7-9 with TRBJ1-1, with D possibly TRBD1 on 5 matching bases. This CDR3 comprises 15 residues. Germline loops: CDR1 SEHNR, CDR2 FQNEAQ (reference sequence). The germline V and J ends were trimmed by 1 base and 3 bases, with 12 bases remaining between them. CDR3 DNA sequence: TGTGCCAGCAGCTTAGAAGCTCGGGGGGACACTGAAGCTTTCTTT. It specifies CASSLEARGDTEAFF.

The chain joins TRBV12-3 or TRBV12-4 to TRBJ2-3; maybe TRBD1 (8 bases). CDR3 size: 22 residues. Trimming pared 3 bases from V and 2 bases from J, leaving 33 bases between. Here the CDR3 reads CASSLDRDYSPARVWLTDTQYF. CDR3 DNA: TGTGCCAGCAGTTTGGACAGGGACTATTCCCCCGCTAGGGTCTGGCTCACAGATACGCAGTATTTT.

V gene TRBV15 combines with J gene TRBJ2-3; unclear D gene. Trimming stripped 0 bases from V and 5 bases from J, with 6 bases between. Per germline, CDR1 LNHNV and CDR2 YYDKDF (reference sequence). This CDR3 has 13 residues. CDR3 region: CATSRDWIDTQYF. The CDR3 DNA reads TGTGCCACCAGCAGAGATTGGATAGATACGCAGTATTTT.

This clonotype was picked up a small number of times. This chain uses TRBV2 with TRBJ2-3; possibly TRBD2 for D (6 bases). Germline lookup yields CDR1 SNHLY and CDR2 FYNNEI. The CDR3 consists of 15 residues. Trimming pared 4 bases from V and 5 bases from J, leaving 16 bases between. This chain's CDR3 is CASSGAGSGVDTQYF. As DNA, the CDR3 is TGTGCCAGCAGTGGGGCCGGTTCGGGGGTAGATACGCAGTATTTT.

This chain joins TRBV2 and TRBJ2-3; D is uncertain. The CDR3 runs 14 residues. Trimming shortened V by 6 bases and J by 6 bases, and 16 bases separated the two germline ends. Germline-derived CDR1 and CDR2 are SNHLY and FYNNEI. The CDR3 coding sequence is TGTGCCAGCAGCGTCCGGTTGACAAGGGATACGCAGTATTTT. Translating gives CASSVRLTRDTQYF.

This clonotype was recorded a few times. The rearrangement links TRBV27 to TRBJ2-4; D unclear. The CDR3 consists of 16 residues. Trimming removed 8 bases at V and 0 bases at J, with 17 bases between. Germline V gives CDR1 MNHEY, CDR2 SMNVEV (reference sequence). The DNA of the CDR3 is TGTGCCAGCTCGCCCCTAAGACAACTAGCCAAAAACATTCAGTACTTC. This encodes CASSPLRQLAKNIQYF.

This chain uses TRBV7-2 with TRBJ2-3, with a weak D call TRBD1 (6 bases). Germline CDR1 and CDR2: SGHTA and FQGNSA. V shed 0 bases and J shed 5 bases, with 12 bases lying between them. The CDR3 contains 15 residues. CDR3 in amino acids: CASSLATGGQDTQYF. The DNA of the CDR3 is TGTGCCAGCAGCTTAGCGACAGGAGGACAAGATACGCAGTATTTT. The full variable domain, in which reference TRBV7-2 and TRBJ2-3 provide the parts outside the CDR3, is GAGVSQSPSNKVTEKGKDVELRCDPISGHTALYWYRQSLGQGLEFLIYFQGNSAPDKSGLPSDRFSAERTGGSVSTLTIQRTQQEDSAVYLCASSLATGGQDTQYFGPGTRLTVL.